The rows below give T cell receptor beta chains drawn from one sample of a study of shared clonotypes between healthy human individuals. Generated by immunoSEQ multiplex PCR, the TCRdb table keeps only in-frame clones and is missing some. The sample includes some 2.1 million clones, about 94% of them seen just once. The sequenced material came from naive CD8+ T cells from PBMCs. The receptors come from a man aged 18-30 years in good health. Some clones in this sample may be carry-over from other donors' samples. The CDR3 runs from the conserved cysteine through the conserved F or W. D genes are given only for firm matches. The size field is filled for only some rows; it gives once, few, many or a size class.

>TRBV25-1|.|TRBJ2-7|.
CASSEFKGFPTHEQYF
TGTGCCAGCAGTGAATTTAAAGGGTTCCCCACCCACGAGCAGTACTTC
>TRBV27|once|TRBJ2-1|TRBD2
CASSLQGLAGVNEQFF
TGTGCCAGCAGTCTACAAGGACTAGCGGGAGTCAATGAGCAGTTCTTC
>TRBV28|.|TRBJ1-4|TRBD1
CASSFEGTGWDILFF
TGTGCCAGCAGTTTTGAAGGGACAGGGTGGGATATACTGTTTTTT
>TRBV7-8|.|TRBJ2-5|TRBD1
CASSFAPTGDQETQYF
TGTGCCAGCAGCTTCGCCCCGACAGGGGACCAAGAGACCCAGTACTTC
>TRBV2|few|TRBJ1-4|.
CASSENTRNEKLFF
TGTGCCAGCAGTGAAAACACACGTAATGAAAAACTGTTTTTT
>TRBV7-9|.|TRBJ2-7|TRBD2
CASSPRDGTSGRWYEQYF
TGTGCCAGCAGCCCGAGAGATGGGACTAGCGGGAGATGGTACGAGCAGTACTTC
>TRBV7-2|.|TRBJ2-7|TRBD2
CASSSTYRASGHSYEQYF
TGTGCCAGCAGCTCCACCTACAGGGCTAGCGGGCACTCCTACGAGCAGTACTTC
>TRBV27|.|TRBJ2-1|.
CASRGEGGLQFF
TGTGCCAGCAGGGGTGAAGGGGGACTCCAGTTCTTC
>TRBV9|.|TRBJ2-1|TRBD2
CASGGGGRGNEQFF
TGTGCCAGCGGGGGCGGCGGGAGGGGAAATGAGCAGTTCTTC
>TRBV27|.|TRBJ2-1|TRBD2
CASSLVLAGGPDEQFF
TGTGCCAGCAGTTTGGTTCTAGCGGGAGGGCCGGATGAGCAGTTCTTC
>TRBV27|.|TRBJ1-5|.
CASSRYSNQPQHF
TGTGCCAGTAGTAGATATAGCAATCAGCCCCAGCATTTT
>TRBV7-8|.|TRBJ2-7|.
CASSFEAASYEQYF
TGTGCCAGCAGCTTTGAGGCCGCGTCCTACGAGCAGTACTTC
>TRBV10-3|.|TRBJ2-3|TRBD2
CAISPRVAGRTGTDTQYF
TGTGCCATCAGTCCCAGAGTAGCGGGGAGGACGGGCACAGATACGCAGTATTTT
>TRBV27|.|TRBJ2-7|.
CASSLATRVGYEQYF
TGTGCCAGCAGTCTTGCAACCAGGGTCGGATACGAGCAGTACTTC
>TRBV4-1|.|TRBJ2-1|TRBD1
CASSQDLRTGAEQFF
TGCGCCAGCAGCCAAGATCTCCGTACAGGGGCTGAGCAGTTCTTC
>TRBV11-2|.|TRBJ1-1|.
CASSLLAVGTEAFF
TGTGCCAGCAGCTTACTGGCTGTAGGGACTGAAGCTTTCTTT
>TRBV9|.|TRBJ2-1|.
CASSVSGSQGGEQFF
TGTGCCAGCAGCGTCAGCGGGAGCCAGGGGGGCGAGCAGTTCTTC
>TRBV5-4|.|TRBJ1-1|TRBD1
CASSFRTGMNTEAFF
TGTGCCAGCAGCTTCCGGACAGGGATGAACACTGAAGCTTTCTTT
>TRBV28|.|TRBJ2-7|.
CASSFRRGAYEQYF
TGTGCCAGCAGTTTTAGGAGGGGCGCCTACGAGCAGTACTTC
>TRBV27|.|TRBJ2-3|.
CASSLIGIDTQYF
TGTGCCAGCAGTTTAATAGGGATAGATACGCAGTATTTT
>TRBV15|.|TRBJ1-3|TRBD1
CATSRDLDRSRGNTIYF
TGTGCCACCAGCAGAGATCTGGACAGGTCTAGGGGAAACACCATATATTTT
>TRBV6-5|.|TRBJ1-1|.
CASSYSSRVLEAFF
TGTGCCAGCAGTTACAGTTCACGGGTTCTTGAAGCTTTCTTT
>TRBV6-5|once|TRBJ2-1|.
CASSYSSGEFYNEQFF
TGTGCCAGCAGTTACTCGTCGGGGGAGTTCTACAATGAGCAGTTCTTC
>TRBV27|.|TRBJ1-1|.
CASSLIGGVMNTEAFF
TGTGCCAGCAGTTTAATAGGAGGGGTCATGAACACTGAAGCTTTCTTT
>TRBV9|.|TRBJ2-3|TRBD1
CASSVRRDRELTDTQYF
TGTGCCAGCAGCGTTCGACGGGACAGGGAACTCACAGATACGCAGTATTTT
>TRBV19|.|TRBJ2-1|.
CASHSYNEQFF
TGTGCCAGTCACTCCTACAATGAGCAGTTCTTC
>TRBV7-9|.|TRBJ2-5|.
CASSLGSQYQETQYF
TGTGCCAGCAGCTTAGGCTCCCAGTACCAAGAGACCCAGTACTTC
>TRBV29-1|.|TRBJ2-1|.
CSVAVSPYNEQFF
TGCAGCGTTGCAGTTTCCCCCTACAATGAGCAGTTCTTC
>TRBV7-9|.|TRBJ2-5|.
CASSLALGGETQYF
TGTGCCAGCAGCTTAGCGTTAGGTGGAGAGACCCAGTACTTC
>TRBV11-2|.|TRBJ2-7|TRBD2
CASSQILAGVSYEQYF
TGTGCCAGCAGTCAAATTCTAGCGGGAGTTTCCTACGAGCAGTACTTC
>TRBV5-8|.|TRBJ2-5|.
CASSLAGVLRETQYF
TGTGCCAGCAGCTTGGCCGGGGTTTTACGAGAGACCCAGTACTTC
>TRBV7-9|few|TRBJ1-3|.
CASSEQFRVGTIYF
TGTGCCAGCAGTGAGCAGTTTCGGGTTGGTACCATATATTTT
>TRBV7-3|few|TRBJ1-1|.
CASSPLGDTEAFF
TGTGCCAGCAGCCCGCTGGGGGACACTGAAGCTTTCTTT
>TRBV7-8|.|TRBJ2-7|.
CASTADSYEQYF
TGTGCCAGCACCGCGGACTCCTACGAGCAGTACTTC
>TRBV6-1|.|TRBJ1-2|.
CASSESSYGYTF
TGTGCCAGCAGTGAGTCCAGCTATGGCTACACCTTC
>TRBV9|.|TRBJ1-4|TRBD1
CASSGGQTNEKLFF
TGTGCCAGCAGCGGGGGACAGACAAATGAAAAACTGTTTTTT
>TRBV9|.|TRBJ2-7|TRBD1
CASSVGTGGFSREQYF
TGTGCCAGCAGCGTAGGGACAGGGGGATTTTCTAGAGAGCAGTACTTC
>TRBV6-1|once|TRBJ2-1|.
CASSELGGNGEQFF
TGTGCCAGCAGTGAATTGGGCGGGAACGGTGAGCAGTTCTTC
>TRBV4-3|.|TRBJ2-5|TRBD2
CASSQDWRASGQETQYF
TGCGCCAGCAGCCAAGATTGGAGGGCTAGCGGACAAGAGACCCAGTACTTC
>TRBV7-6|.|TRBJ2-7|TRBD1
CASSFRSPTGTGMYEQYF
TGTGCCAGCAGCTTTAGGTCGCCTACCGGGACAGGGATGTACGAGCAGTACTTC
>TRBV7-7|.|TRBJ2-1|TRBD1
CASSLSRQGANEQFF
TGTGCCAGCAGCTTAAGTCGACAGGGGGCTAATGAGCAGTTCTTC
>TRBV27|.|TRBJ2-1|TRBD2
CASSFRRSGSRNEQFF
TGTGCCAGCAGTTTTCGTCGGAGCGGGAGTCGCAATGAGCAGTTCTTC
>TRBV28|.|TRBJ2-2|TRBD2
CASGGRARDTGELFF
TGTGCCTCCGGCGGGAGGGCTAGGGACACCGGGGAGCTGTTTTTT
>TRBV13|.|TRBJ1-6|.
CASSFGPGRSNSPLHF
TGTGCCAGCAGCTTTGGGCCGGGACGGAGTAATTCACCCCTCCACTTT
>TRBV19|.|TRBJ2-5|TRBD2
CASSTRSSGSPPETQYF
TGTGCCAGTAGTACTCGGAGTAGCGGGAGTCCCCCAGAGACCCAGTACTTC
>TRBV4-1|.|TRBJ2-7|TRBD1
CASSQTTGGWEQYF
TGCGCCAGCAGCCAAACGACAGGGGGATGGGAGCAGTACTTC
>TRBV19|once|TRBJ1-1|TRBD1
CASRDPGTDRMNTEAFF
TGTGCCAGTAGGGACCCTGGGACAGACCGAATGAACACTGAAGCTTTCTTT